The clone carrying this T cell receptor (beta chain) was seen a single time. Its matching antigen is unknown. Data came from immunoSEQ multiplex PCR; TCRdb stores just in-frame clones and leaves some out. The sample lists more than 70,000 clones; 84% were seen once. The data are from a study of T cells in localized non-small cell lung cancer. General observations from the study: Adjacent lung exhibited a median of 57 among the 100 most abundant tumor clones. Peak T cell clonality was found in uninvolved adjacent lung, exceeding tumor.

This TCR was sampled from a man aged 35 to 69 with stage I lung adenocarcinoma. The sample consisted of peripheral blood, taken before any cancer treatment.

This chain's CDR3 is CASSLGGGTRETQYF. In DNA, the CDR3 is TGCGCCAGCAGCTTGGGGGGCGGGACAAGAGAGACCCAGTACTTC. V is TRBV5-1 and J is TRBJ2-5; D may correspond to TRBD1 or TRBD2 (6 bases each). Trimming shortened V by 0 bases and J by 4 bases, and 13 bases separated the two germline ends. This CDR3 contains 15 residues. Germline CDR1 SGHRS, CDR2 YFSETQ.